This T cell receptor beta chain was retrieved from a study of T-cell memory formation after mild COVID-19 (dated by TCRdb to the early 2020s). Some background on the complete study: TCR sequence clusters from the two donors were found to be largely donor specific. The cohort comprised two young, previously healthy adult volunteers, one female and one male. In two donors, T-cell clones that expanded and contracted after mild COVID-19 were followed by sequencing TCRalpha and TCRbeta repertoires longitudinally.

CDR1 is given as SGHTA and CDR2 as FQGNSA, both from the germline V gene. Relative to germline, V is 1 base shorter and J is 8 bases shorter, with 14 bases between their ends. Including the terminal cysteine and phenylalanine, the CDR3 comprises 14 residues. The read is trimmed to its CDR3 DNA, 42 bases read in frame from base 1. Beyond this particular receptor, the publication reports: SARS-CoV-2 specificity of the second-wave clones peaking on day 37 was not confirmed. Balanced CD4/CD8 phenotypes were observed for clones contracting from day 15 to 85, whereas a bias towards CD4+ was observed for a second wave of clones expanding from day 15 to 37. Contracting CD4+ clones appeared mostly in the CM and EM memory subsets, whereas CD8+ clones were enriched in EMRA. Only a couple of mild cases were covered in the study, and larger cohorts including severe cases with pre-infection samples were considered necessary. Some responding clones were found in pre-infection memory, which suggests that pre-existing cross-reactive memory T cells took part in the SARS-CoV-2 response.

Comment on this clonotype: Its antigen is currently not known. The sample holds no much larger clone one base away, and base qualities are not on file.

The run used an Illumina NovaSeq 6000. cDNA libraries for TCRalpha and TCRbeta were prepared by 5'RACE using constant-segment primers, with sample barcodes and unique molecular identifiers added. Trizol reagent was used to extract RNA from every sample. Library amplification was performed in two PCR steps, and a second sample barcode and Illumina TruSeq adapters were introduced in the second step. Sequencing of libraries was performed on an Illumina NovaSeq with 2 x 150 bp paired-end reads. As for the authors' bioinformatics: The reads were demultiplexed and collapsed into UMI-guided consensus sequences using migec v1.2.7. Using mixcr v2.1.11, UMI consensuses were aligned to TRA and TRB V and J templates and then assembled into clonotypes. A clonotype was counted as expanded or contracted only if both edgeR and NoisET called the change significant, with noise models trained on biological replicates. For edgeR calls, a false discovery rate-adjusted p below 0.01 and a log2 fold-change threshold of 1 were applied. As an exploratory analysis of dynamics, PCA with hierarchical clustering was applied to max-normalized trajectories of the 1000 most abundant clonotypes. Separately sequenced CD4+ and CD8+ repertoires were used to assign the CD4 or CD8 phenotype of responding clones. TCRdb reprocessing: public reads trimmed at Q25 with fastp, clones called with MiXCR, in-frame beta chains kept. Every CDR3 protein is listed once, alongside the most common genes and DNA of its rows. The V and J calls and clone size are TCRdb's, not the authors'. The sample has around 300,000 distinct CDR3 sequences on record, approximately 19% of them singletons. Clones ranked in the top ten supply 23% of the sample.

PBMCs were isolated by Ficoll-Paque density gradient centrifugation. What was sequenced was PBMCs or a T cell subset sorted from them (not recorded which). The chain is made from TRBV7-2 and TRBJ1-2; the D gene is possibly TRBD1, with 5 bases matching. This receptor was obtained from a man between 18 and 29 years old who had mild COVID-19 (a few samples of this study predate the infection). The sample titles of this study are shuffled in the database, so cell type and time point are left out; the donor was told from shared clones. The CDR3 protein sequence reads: CASSLDGAPRGYTF. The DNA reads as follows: TGTGCCAGCAGCTTAGACGGGGCCCCTCGGGGCTACACCTTC. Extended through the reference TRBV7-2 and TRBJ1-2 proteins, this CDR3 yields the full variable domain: GAGVSQSPSNKVTEKGKDVELRCDPISGHTALYWYRQSLGQGLEFLIYFQGNSAPDKSGLPSDRFSAERTGGSVSTLTIQRTQQEDSAVYLCASSLDGAPRGYTFGSGTRLTVV.